The entry that follows covers one T cell receptor beta chain sequence. Reverse transcription of extracted RNA yielded cDNA, which provided the sequencing template. Libraries were prepared by immunoSEQ multiplex PCR; TCRdb keeps only in-frame clonotypes and omits some of them. The sample holds 180,000 or so clones, roughly 60% seen once. With 6 bases clipped from V and 0 bases from J, the junction kept 6 bases outside the gene matches. CDR1 SNHLY and CDR2 FYNNEI come from the germline V gene. CDR3 size: 15 residues. Sorting of CD4+ and CD8+ T cells was performed on PBMCs. These data belong to a study of CD8+ T cells in alopecia areata.

This sequence originates from a human donor with alopecia areata. The genes are TRBV2 and TRBJ1-1; 8 positions match TRBD1. The sequencing used CD4+ T cells sorted from blood, collected at week 0. This chain's CDR3 is CASRRTGTMNTEAFF. DNA for the CDR3: TGTGCCAGCAGGCGGACAGGGACGATGAACACTGAAGCTTTCTTT.